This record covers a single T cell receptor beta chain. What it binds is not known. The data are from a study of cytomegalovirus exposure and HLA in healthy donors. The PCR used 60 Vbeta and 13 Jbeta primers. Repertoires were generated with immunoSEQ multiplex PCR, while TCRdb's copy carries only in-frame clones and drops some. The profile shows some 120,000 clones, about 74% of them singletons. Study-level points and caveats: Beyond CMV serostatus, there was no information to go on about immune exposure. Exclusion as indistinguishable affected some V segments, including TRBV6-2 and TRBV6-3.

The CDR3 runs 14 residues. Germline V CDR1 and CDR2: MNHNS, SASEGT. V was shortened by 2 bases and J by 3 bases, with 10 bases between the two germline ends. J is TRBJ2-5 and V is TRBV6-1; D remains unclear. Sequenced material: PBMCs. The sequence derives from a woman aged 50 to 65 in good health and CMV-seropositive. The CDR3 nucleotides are TGTGCCAGCAGTGAACCCTCGGTGGAAGAGACCCAGTACTTC. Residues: CASSEPSVEETQYF.